This T cell receptor (beta chain) was found in a study of T cells in Graves' hyperthyroidism and ophthalmopathy. General study results and limits: The model's output predicted ophthalmopathy at a median of about 6.5 months prior to onset.

The table lists this clonotype with many counts. Antigen unknown. RNA transcripts served as the template for amplifying TCR beta CDR3 regions. First-round RT-PCR targeting the TCR CDR3 was performed with the HTBI primer set. TCRdb fed the multiplex PCR reads into MiXCR, producing one record per CDR3 protein. The top ten hold 15% to 20% of the sample, which has about 530,000 distinct CDR3 sequences, roughly a sixth seen once. Germline V gene lookup returns CDR1 SGHAT and CDR2 FQNNGV. The CDR3 extends over 13 amino acids. V shed 0 bases and J shed 3 bases, with 4 bases lying between them. The rearrangement links TRBV11-2 to TRBJ2-3; the D is unclear. The sequence came from a woman in her late teens or twenties with Graves' ophthalmopathy. The sample consisted of blood. CDR3 residues: CASSLEVTDTQYF. The CDR3 bases are TGTGCCAGCAGCTTAGAGGTTACAGATACGCAGTATTTT.